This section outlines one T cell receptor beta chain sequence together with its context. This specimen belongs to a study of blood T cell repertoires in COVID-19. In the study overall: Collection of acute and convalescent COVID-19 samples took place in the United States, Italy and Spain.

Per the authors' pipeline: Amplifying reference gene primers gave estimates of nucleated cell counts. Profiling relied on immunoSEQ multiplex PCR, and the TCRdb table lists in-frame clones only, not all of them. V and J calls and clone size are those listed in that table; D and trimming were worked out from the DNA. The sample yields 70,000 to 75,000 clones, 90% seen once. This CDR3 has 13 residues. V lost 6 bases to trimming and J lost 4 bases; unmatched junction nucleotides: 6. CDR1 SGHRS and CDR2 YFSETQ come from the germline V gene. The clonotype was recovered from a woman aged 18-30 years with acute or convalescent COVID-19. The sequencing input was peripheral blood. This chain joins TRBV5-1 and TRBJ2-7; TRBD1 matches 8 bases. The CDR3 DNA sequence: TGCGCCAGCAAGCTGGACAGGGATTACGAGCAGTACTTC. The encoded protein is CASKLDRDYEQYF.